The clone carrying this T cell receptor beta chain was picked up a small number of times. The sample belongs to a study of molecular identifiers for immune sequencing clone quantification. Looked up from germline, CDR1 is SNHLY and CDR2 is FYNNEI. The CDR3 contains 15 residues. With 8 bases removed from V and 0 bases from J, the gap between germline ends came to 16 bases. In the sort, naive CD8 T cells were defined as CD8+CD4-CCR7+CD45RA+. Libraries of bulk TCR were made by previously described methods (with listed TCR primers). A single record per CDR3 protein comes from TCRdb applying MiXCR to the PCR reads. The repertoire consists of hundreds of thousands of distinct CDR3 sequences, with around 25% occurring once and the leading ten covering approximately 0.75%.

Specimen: naive CD8+ T cells from blood, with Jurkat cell RNA spiked in. Subset described: FACS-sorted CD8+CD4-CCR7+CD45RA+ naive T cells. The chain has TRBV2 and TRBJ1-1, with D perhaps TRBD1 (6 bases). The receptor was isolated from a human donor in good health. Some libraries in this study had Jurkat cell RNA spiked in. CDR3 sequence reads: CASGRTAPMNTEAFF. The CDR3 bases are TGTGCCAGCGGGAGGACAGCGCCCATGAACACTGAAGCTTTCTTT.